A single sample gave rise to the 16 T cell receptor beta chains below, sequenced in a study of blood T cell repertoires in COVID-19. The table came from immunoSEQ multiplex PCR; TCRdb's copy has only in-frame clones and leaves some out. The table includes approximately 120,000 clones, around 83% detected once. The specimen was PBMCs or T cells enriched from blood (not recorded which). These receptors all stem from a young man who had recovered from COVID-19.

The V call is TRBV6-5, the J call TRBJ2-7; the D is unclear. With 3 bases removed from V and 3 bases from J, the gap between germline ends came to 15 bases. Germline V gene sequence: CDR1 MNHEY, CDR2 SVGAGI. The CDR3 runs to 15 residues. The CDR3 nucleotides are TGTGCCAGCAGTTATGGCTCCGATGCAGGCTACGAGCAGTACTTC. Translating gives CASSYGSDAGYEQYF.

The chain uses TRBV10-1 and TRBJ2-2, with 9 bases fitting TRBD2. CDR3 length: 18 amino acids. J lost 4 bases, V lost 3 bases, and 12 bases had no gene match. CDR1 is WNHNN, CDR2 SYGVQD, per germline (reference sequence). The CDR3 region is CASSDGGLAGDRTGELFF. The CDR3 coding sequence is TGCGCCAGCAGTGATGGGGGGTTAGCGGGAGATCGCACCGGGGAGCTGTTTTTT.

The chain is built from TRBV5-5 and TRBJ1-1; tentative D call: TRBD1 (5 bases). CDR1 and CDR2 from the germline V gene are SGHKS and YYEKEE (reference sequence). This CDR3 is built from 14 residues. With 3 bases removed from V and 1 base from J, the gap between germline ends came to 10 bases. The DNA for the CDR3 is TGTGCCAGCAGCTCCAGGGCCTGGAACACTGAAGCTTTCTTT. Protein: CASSSRAWNTEAFF.

The rearrangement uses TRBV10-1 and TRBJ2-1; the D gene is possibly TRBD1 (6 bases). Trimming pared 6 bases from V and 10 bases from J, leaving 16 bases between. The CDR3 totals 13 residues. Germline loops: CDR1 WNHNN, CDR2 SYGVQD (reference sequence). CDR3 in amino acids: CASSSNTGNEQFF. The CDR3, as DNA: TGCGCCAGCAGCTCCAACACAGGGAACGAGCAGTTCTTC.

This sequence joins TRBV6-1 and TRBJ2-3; 10 bases align to TRBD2. Germline lookup yields CDR1 MNHNS and CDR2 SASEGT. The CDR3 runs 17 residues. The trim removed 0 bases at V and 8 bases at J, leaving 11 bases unmatched. Written as DNA, the CDR3 is TGTGCCAGCAGTGAAGCGAGGCCTAGCGGGAGTCTAGGTACGCAGTATTTT. Translation gives CASSEARPSGSLGTQYF.

The chain is built from TRBV5-4 and TRBJ2-1, with 12 bases fitting TRBD2. Germline V CDR1 and CDR2: SGHNT, YYREEE (reference sequence). V was clipped by 1 base and J by 1 base; unmatched bases: 9. The CDR3 totals 19 residues. The CDR3 bases are TGTGCCAGCAGCTTGAACATTCGGCTAGCGGGAGGGTCCTACAATGAGCAGTTCTTC. This translates into CASSLNIRLAGGSYNEQFF.

This clone was recorded only once. This chain joins TRBV3-1 (or the pseudogene TRBV3-2) and TRBJ2-3; TRBD2 matches at 7 bases. This CDR3 region has 13 residues. Germline loops: CDR1 LGHDT, CDR2 YNNKEL (reference sequence). V was clipped by 4 bases and J by 4 bases; unmatched bases: 2. The CDR3 protein is CASSRGGADTQYF. Here the CDR3 DNA reads TGTGCCAGCAGCCGGGGGGGGGCAGATACGCAGTATTTT.

The chain employs TRBV19 and TRBJ1-5; no clear D gene. Germline CDR1 is LNHDA and CDR2 is SQIVND (reference sequence). V shed 7 bases and J shed 2 bases, with 18 bases lying between them. The CDR3 has 16 amino acids. CDR3 nucleotides: TGTGCCAGTACCCCCATCGGAGCGGTGGGCAATCAGCCCCAGCATTTT. Translating it yields CASTPIGAVGNQPQHF.

CDR3 sequence (DNA): TGTGCCAGCAGCCTGGACTACCAAGAGACCCAGTACTTC. It specifies CASSLDYQETQYF. The V call is TRBV2, the J call TRBJ2-5; D may be TRBD2 (5 bases). V was pared by 6 bases and J by 0 bases, with 8 bases between. This CDR3 region has 13 residues. The germline gives CDR1 SNHLY, CDR2 FYNNEI.

To note about this clone: The same CDR3 can be traced to other DNA sequences in this sample. This chain uses TRBV5-6 with TRBJ1-1; D is perhaps TRBD1 (5 bases). V was pared by 4 bases and J by 1 base, with 11 bases between. Germline V gives CDR1 SGHDT, CDR2 YYEEEE. The CDR3 totals 14 residues. CDR3 region: CASSGDRANTEAFF. CDR3 nucleotide sequence: TGTGCCAGCAGCGGTGACAGAGCGAACACTGAAGCTTTCTTT.

This clone has more than one count but fewer than ten. This chain uses TRBV11-2 with TRBJ1-5, with a weak D call TRBD1 (5 bases). Germline CDR1 is SGHAT and CDR2 is FQNNGV. The CDR3 consists of 16 residues. The germline V and J ends were trimmed by 5 bases and 1 base, with 15 bases remaining between them. The DNA of the CDR3 is TGTGCCAGCAGCCCTCGGACAACTCCAAGCAATCAGCCCCAGCATTTT. This translates into CASSPRTTPSNQPQHF.

The chain has TRBV18 and TRBJ1-1; 8 nucleotides match TRBD1. The CDR3 covers 16 residues. The germline CDR1 and CDR2 sequences are KGHSH and LQKENI. Trimming cost V 0 bases and J 5 bases; bases outside gene matches: 8. The CDR3 nucleotides read TGTGCCAGCTCACCACCTTACCAGGGGGCAGGGACTGAAGCTTTCTTT. It yields the protein CASSPPYQGAGTEAFF.

As concerns this clone: This likely came from a read error, as a far larger clone is one base away. The V call is TRBV28, the J call TRBJ1-1; D is uncertain. This CDR3 is 11 amino acids long. Germline-derived CDR1 and CDR2 are MDHEN and SYDVKM. V lost 6 bases to trimming and J lost 1 base, with 3 bases between them. CDR3 sequence reads: CASSSNTEAFF. CDR3 bases: TGTGCCAGCAGCTCGAACACTGAAGCTTTCTTT.

This chain uses TRBV12-5 with TRBJ2-3; 7 bases match TRBD1. Germline trimming cut 1 base from V and 2 bases from J; bases unmatched to any gene: 6. The CDR3 covers 16 residues. Germline-derived CDR1 and CDR2 are LGHNT and FRNRAP. The DNA of the CDR3 is TGTGCTAGTGGTTTGGGACAGGGCGGATTCACAGATACGCAGTATTTT. It is translated as CASGLGQGGFTDTQYF.

V and J are TRBV5-4 and TRBJ1-2; 9 bases match TRBD1. CDR3 length: 15 amino acids. V was clipped by 4 bases and J by 1 base; unmatched bases: 5. CDR1 and CDR2 (germline): SGHNT, YYREEE (reference sequence). CDR3 bases: TGTGCCAGCAGCCCAGGACAGGGGCTTAACTATGGCTACACCTTC. This encodes CASSPGQGLNYGYTF. Combining the CDR3 with reference TRBV5-4 and TRBJ1-2 gives the whole variable domain ETGVTQSPTHLIKTRGQQVTLRCSSQSGHNTVSWYQQALGQGPQFIFQYYREEENGRGNFPPRFSGLQFPNYSSELNVNALELDDSALYLCASSPGQGLNYGYTFGSGTRLTVV.

The chain combines TRBV10-1 with TRBJ1-1; D uncertain. Trimming pared 0 bases from V and 7 bases from J, leaving 9 bases between. Germline values: CDR1 WNHNN, CDR2 SYGVQD (reference sequence). The CDR3 extends over 13 amino acids. The CDR3 sequence is CASSESSGYEAFF. The CDR3 coding sequence is TGCGCCAGCAGTGAGTCTTCCGGGTATGAAGCTTTCTTT.